This TCR beta chain emerged from a study of T cells in narcolepsy. Broader study findings: Autoreactive clone sequences were missing from some blood memory CD4+ repertoires.

The protocol was immunoSEQ multiplex PCR, while the TCRdb copy is restricted to in-frame clones and leaves out a portion. The data show around 25,000 clones, with roughly 86% seen just once and approximately 1.2% held by the top ten. Germline assignment: CDR1 MDHEN and CDR2 SYDVKM. Trimming pared 2 bases from V and 3 bases from J, leaving 13 bases between. The CDR3 contains 15 residues. A remark on this clone: Its matching antigen is unknown.

The sequencing sample was made of CD45RA- memory CD4+ T cells from PBMCs. The clonotype originates from a human donor with narcolepsy. This chain connects TRBV28 to TRBJ1-1; D not certain. CDR3 bases: TGTGCCAGCAGTTTACAGACCGGGTGGGACACTGAAGCTTTCTTT. This codes for CASSLQTGWDTEAFF.